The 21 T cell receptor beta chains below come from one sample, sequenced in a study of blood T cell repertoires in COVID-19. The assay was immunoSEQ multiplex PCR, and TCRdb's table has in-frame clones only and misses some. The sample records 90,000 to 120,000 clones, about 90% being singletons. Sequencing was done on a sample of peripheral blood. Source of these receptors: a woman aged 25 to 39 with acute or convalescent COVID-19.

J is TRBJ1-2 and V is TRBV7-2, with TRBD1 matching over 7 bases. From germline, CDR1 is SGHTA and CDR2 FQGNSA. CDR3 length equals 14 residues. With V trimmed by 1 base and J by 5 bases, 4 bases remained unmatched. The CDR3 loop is CASSLGQGGYGYTF. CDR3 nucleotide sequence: TGTGCCAGCAGCTTAGGACAGGGAGGTTATGGCTACACCTTC.

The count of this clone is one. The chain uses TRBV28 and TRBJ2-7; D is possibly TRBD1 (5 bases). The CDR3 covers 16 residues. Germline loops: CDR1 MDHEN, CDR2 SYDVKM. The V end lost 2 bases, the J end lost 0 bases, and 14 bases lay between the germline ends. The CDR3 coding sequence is TGTGCCAGCAGTTTAGTAGACAGCCCTTTCTCCTACGAGCAGTACTTC. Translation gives CASSLVDSPFSYEQYF.

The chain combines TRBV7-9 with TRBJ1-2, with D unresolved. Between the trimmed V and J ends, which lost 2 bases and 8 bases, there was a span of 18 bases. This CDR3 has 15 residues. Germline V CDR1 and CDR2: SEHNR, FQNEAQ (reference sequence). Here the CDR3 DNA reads TGTGCCAGCAGCTTATCTACTGAGGGAGCTGCAGGCTACACCTTC. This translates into CASSLSTEGAAGYTF.

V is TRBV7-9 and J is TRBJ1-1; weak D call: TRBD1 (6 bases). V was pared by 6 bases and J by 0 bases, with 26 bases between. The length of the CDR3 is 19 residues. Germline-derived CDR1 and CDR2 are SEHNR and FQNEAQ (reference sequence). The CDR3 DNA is TGTGCCAGCAGGCGAAACCCCTTACTGGACAGTTCTGTGAACACTGAAGCTTTCTTT. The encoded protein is CASRRNPLLDSSVNTEAFF. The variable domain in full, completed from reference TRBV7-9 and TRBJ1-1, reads DTGVSQNPRHKITKRGQNVTFRCDPISEHNRLYWYRQTLGQGPEFLTYFQNEAQLEKSRLLSDRFSAERPKGSFSTLEIQRTEQGDSAMYLCASRRNPLLDSSVNTEAFFGQGTRLTVV.

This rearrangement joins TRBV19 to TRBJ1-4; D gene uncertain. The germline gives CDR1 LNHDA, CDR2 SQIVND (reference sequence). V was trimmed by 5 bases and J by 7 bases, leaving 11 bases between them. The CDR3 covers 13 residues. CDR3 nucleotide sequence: TGTGCCAGTAGTCCCGGGATTCTTGAAAAACTGTTTTTT. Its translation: CASSPGILEKLFF. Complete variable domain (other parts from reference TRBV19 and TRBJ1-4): DGGITQSPKYLFRKEGQNVTLSCEQNLNHDAMYWYRQDPGQGLRLIYYSQIVNDFQKGDIAEGYSVSREKKESFPLTVTSAQKNPTAFYLCASSPGILEKLFFGSGTQLSVL.

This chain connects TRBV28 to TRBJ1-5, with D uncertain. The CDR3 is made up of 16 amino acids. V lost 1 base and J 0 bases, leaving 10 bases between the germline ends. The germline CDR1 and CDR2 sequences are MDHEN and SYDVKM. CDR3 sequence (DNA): TGTGCCAGCAGTTTATCAGTAATATATAGCAATCAGCCCCAGCATTTT. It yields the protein CASSLSVIYSNQPQHF. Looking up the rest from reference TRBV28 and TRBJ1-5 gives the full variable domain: DVKVTQSSRYLVKRTGEKVFLECVQDMDHENMFWYRQDPGLGLRLIYFSYDVKMKEKGDIPEGYSVSREKKERFSLILESASTNQTSMYLCASSLSVIYSNQPQHFGDGTRLSIL.

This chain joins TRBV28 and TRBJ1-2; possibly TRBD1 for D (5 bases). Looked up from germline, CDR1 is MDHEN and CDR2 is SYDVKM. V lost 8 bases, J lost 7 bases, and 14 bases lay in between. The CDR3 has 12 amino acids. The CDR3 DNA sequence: TGTGCCAGCGCCCGGGGGAACGGTGGCTACACCTTC. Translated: CASARGNGGYTF.

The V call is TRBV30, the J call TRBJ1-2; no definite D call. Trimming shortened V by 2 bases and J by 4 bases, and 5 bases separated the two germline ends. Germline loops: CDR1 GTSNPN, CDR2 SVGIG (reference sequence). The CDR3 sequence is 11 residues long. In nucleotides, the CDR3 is TGTGCCTGGAGTTCGTCCTATGGCTACACCTTC. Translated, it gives CAWSSSYGYTF.

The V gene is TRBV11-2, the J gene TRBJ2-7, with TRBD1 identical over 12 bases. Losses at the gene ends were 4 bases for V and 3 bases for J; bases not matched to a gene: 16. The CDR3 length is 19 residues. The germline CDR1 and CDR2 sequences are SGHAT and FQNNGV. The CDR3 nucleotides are TGTGCCAGCAGCTCTCCCGGGACAGGGGGCGGGAGAGGGAACTACGAGCAGTACTTC. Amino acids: CASSSPGTGGGRGNYEQYF.

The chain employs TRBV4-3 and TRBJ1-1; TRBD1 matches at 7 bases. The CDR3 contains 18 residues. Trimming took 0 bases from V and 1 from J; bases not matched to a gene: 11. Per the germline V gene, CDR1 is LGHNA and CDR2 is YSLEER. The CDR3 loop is CASSQDLGRGSGNTEAFF. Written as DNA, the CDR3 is TGCGCCAGCAGCCAAGATTTGGGCAGGGGGAGCGGGAACACTGAAGCTTTCTTT.

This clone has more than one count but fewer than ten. CDR3 DNA sequence: TGTGCCAGCAGCTTAGAGTTCCGGAGCACTGAAGCTTTCTTT. Its protein is CASSLEFRSTEAFF. The chain combines TRBV7-9 with TRBJ1-1; no clear D. V was trimmed by 1 base and J by 4 bases, leaving 10 bases between them. This CDR3 spans 14 amino acids. Germline V gives CDR1 SEHNR, CDR2 FQNEAQ (reference sequence).

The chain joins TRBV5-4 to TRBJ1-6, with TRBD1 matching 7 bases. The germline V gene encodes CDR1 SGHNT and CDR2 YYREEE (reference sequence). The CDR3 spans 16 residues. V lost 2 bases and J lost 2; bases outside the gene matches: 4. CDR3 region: CASSFEGATYNSPLHF. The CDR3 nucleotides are TGTGCCAGCAGCTTCGAGGGGGCGACCTATAATTCACCCCTCCACTTT.

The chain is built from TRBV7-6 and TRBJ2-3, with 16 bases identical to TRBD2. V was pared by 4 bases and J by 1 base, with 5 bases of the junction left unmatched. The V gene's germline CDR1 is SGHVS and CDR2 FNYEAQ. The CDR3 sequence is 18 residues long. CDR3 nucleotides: TGTGCCAGCAGCTCGGGACTAGCGGGGGGGGTACGCACAGATACGCAGTATTTT. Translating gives CASSSGLAGGVRTDTQYF.

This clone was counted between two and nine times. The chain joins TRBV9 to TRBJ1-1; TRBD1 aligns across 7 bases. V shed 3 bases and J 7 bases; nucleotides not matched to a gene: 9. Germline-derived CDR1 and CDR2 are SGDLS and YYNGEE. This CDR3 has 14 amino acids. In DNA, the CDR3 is TGTGCCAGCAGCGCCGTAAACGACAGGGATGAAGCTTTCTTT. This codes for CASSAVNDRDEAFF. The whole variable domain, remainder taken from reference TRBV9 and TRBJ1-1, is DSGVTQTPKHLITATGQRVTLRCSPRSGDLSVYWYQQSLDQGLQFLIQYYNGEERAKGNILERFSAQQFPDLHSELNLSSLELGDSALYFCASSAVNDRDEAFFGQGTRLTVV.

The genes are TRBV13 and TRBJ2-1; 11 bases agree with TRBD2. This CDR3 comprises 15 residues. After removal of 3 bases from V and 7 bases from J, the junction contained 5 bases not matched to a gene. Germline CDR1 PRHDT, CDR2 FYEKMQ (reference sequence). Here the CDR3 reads CASSFSGGVPNEQFF. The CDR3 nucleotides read TGTGCCAGCAGCTTTAGCGGGGGGGTTCCGAATGAGCAGTTCTTC.

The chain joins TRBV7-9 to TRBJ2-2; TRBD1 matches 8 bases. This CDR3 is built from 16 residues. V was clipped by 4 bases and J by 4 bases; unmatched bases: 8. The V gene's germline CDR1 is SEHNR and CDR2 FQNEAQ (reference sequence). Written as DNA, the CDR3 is TGTGCCAGCAGCTCCGGACAGGGACGAGGCACCGGGGAGCTGTTTTTT. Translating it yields CASSSGQGRGTGELFF.

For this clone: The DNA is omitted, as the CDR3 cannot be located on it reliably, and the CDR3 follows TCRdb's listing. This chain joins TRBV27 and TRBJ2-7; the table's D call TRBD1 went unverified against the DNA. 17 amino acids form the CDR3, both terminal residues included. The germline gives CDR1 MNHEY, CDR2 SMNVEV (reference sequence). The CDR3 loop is CASSTSTLGAYAYEQYF.

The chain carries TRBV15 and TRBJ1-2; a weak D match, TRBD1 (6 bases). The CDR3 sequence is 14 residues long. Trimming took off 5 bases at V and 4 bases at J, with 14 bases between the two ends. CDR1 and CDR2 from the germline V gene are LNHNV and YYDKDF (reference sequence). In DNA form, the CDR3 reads TGTGCCACCAGCCCCATACGGACAGTCTATGGCTACACCTTC. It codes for CATSPIRTVYGYTF.

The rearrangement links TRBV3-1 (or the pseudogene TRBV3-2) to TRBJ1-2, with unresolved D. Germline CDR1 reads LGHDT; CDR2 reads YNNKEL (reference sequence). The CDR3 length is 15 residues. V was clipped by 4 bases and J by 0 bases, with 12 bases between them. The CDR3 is CASSRSLGSNYGYTF. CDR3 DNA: TGTGCCAGCAGCCGAAGTCTCGGGTCTAACTATGGCTACACCTTC.

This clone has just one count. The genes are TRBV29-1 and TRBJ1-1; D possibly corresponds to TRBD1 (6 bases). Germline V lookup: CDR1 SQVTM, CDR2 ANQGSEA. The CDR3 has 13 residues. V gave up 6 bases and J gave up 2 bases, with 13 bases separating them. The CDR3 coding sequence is TGCAGCGTGGCCGGGACACCAAACACTGAAGCTTTCTTT. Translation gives CSVAGTPNTEAFF.

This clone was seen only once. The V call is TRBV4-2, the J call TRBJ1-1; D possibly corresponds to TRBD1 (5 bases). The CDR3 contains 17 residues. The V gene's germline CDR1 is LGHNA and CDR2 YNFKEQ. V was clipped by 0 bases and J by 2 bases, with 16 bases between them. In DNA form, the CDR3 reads TGTGCCAGCAGCCAAGACGTACTCCAGACAGTTAACACTGAAGCTTTCTTT. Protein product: CASSQDVLQTVNTEAFF.